This is a list of T cell receptor beta chains from one sample in a study of shared clonotypes between healthy human individuals. The data were produced by immunoSEQ multiplex PCR, yet TCRdb's version contains in-frame clones alone and is incomplete. The repertoire consists of about 870,000 clones, with 92% occurring once and the leading ten covering around 24%. Sequencing was performed on naive CD8+ T cells sorted from blood. Receptors originate from a man aged 25-45 years in good health. Each CDR3 is given with its conserved first and last residue. D genes are given only for firm matches. Expanded clones are given a class, and other clones once, few, many or no size at all.

d_call	v_call	j_call	clone_size	cdr3_aa	cdr3_nt
TRBD2	TRBV9	TRBJ2-1	NA	CASSVEPSGRRGNEQFF	TGTGCCAGCAGCGTAGAACCTAGCGGGAGAAGGGGCAATGAGCAGTTCTTC
TRBD2	TRBV7-2	TRBJ2-7	NA	CASSNIAGGPSYEQYF	TGTGCCAGCAGCAATATAGCGGGAGGGCCGTCCTACGAGCAGTACTTC
TRBD2	TRBV7-8	TRBJ2-7	NA	CASSNSPGLAGYEQYF	TGTGCCAGCAGCAACAGTCCGGGACTAGCAGGCTACGAGCAGTACTTC
NA	TRBV9	TRBJ2-1	NA	CASGASLVNEQFF	TGTGCCAGCGGGGCCTCGTTGGTGAATGAGCAGTTCTTC
NA	TRBV25-1	TRBJ1-4	few	CASSDRLNEKLFF	TGTGCCAGCAGTGACAGACTTAATGAAAAACTGTTTTTT
TRBD2	TRBV27	TRBJ2-1	NA	CASSLWGSGRTYNEQFF	TGTGCCAGCAGTTTATGGGGTAGCGGGAGAACCTACAATGAGCAGTTCTTC
NA	TRBV27	TRBJ2-6	NA	CASIGPIGSGANVLTF	TGTGCCAGCATAGGCCCTATCGGCTCTGGGGCCAACGTCCTGACTTTC
TRBD1	TRBV6-6	TRBJ2-3	NA	CASRARDRSLSDTQYF	TGTGCCAGCAGGGCCCGGGACAGGAGTCTCTCAGATACGCAGTATTTT
NA	TRBV28	TRBJ2-7	NA	CASSLGLRGGAEKRSGEQYF	TGTGCCAGCAGTTTGGGGCTTCGAGGAGGAGCAGAGAAGAGGTCTGGCGAGCAGTACTTC
NA	TRBV6-5	TRBJ1-2	NA	CASSYGLGVEGYTF	TGTGCCAGCAGTTACGGTTTGGGCGTGGAAGGCTACACCTTC
TRBD2	TRBV4-3	TRBJ2-1	NA	CASSPGLAGYNEQFF	TGCGCCAGCAGCCCTGGCCTAGCGGGTTACAATGAGCAGTTCTTC
TRBD2	TRBV4-1	TRBJ2-3	NA	CASSQGAGRTDTQYF	TGCGCCAGCAGCCAAGGAGCGGGACGCACAGATACGCAGTATTTT
NA	TRBV5-1	TRBJ2-1	NA	CASQMDANEQFF	TGCGCCAGCCAGATGGACGCCAATGAGCAGTTCTTC
TRBD2	TRBV11-3	TRBJ2-7	NA	CASSQALGGYEQYF	TGTGCCAGCAGCCAAGCATTGGGGGGGTACGAGCAGTACTTC
TRBD1	TRBV9	TRBJ1-2	NA	CASSVSRGDSSNYGYTF	TGTGCCAGCAGCGTAAGCCGAGGGGACAGTAGTAACTATGGCTACACCTTC
NA	TRBV27	TRBJ1-2	NA	CASSSHQGLFDGYTF	TGTGCCAGCAGTTCCCATCAGGGGTTGTTCGATGGCTACACCTTC
NA	TRBV19	TRBJ2-3	NA	CASSKTATSTDTQYF	TGTGCCAGTAGTAAGACTGCCACTAGCACAGATACGCAGTATTTT
TRBD2	TRBV6-5	TRBJ2-2	NA	CASNPTSGSSGELFF	TGTGCCAGTAACCCCACTAGCGGGAGTTCCGGGGAGCTGTTTTTT
NA	TRBV7-8	TRBJ2-2	NA	CASSFYPGELFF	TGTGCCAGCAGCTTTTACCCCGGGGAGCTGTTTTTT
NA	TRBV4-1	TRBJ2-1	NA	CASSHRTTDNEQFF	TGCGCCAGCAGCCACCGGACTACCGATAATGAGCAGTTCTTC
NA	TRBV14	TRBJ2-1	NA	CASSRRSFSNEQFF	TGTGCCAGCAGCCGCCGAAGCTTTAGCAATGAGCAGTTCTTC
TRBD1	TRBV5-8	TRBJ2-7	NA	CASSLGPTGNYEQYF	TGTGCCAGCAGCTTGGGGCCGACAGGGAACTACGAGCAGTACTTC
TRBD2	TRBV7-8	TRBJ2-1	NA	CASSLDTASGSNEQFF	TGTGCCAGCAGTTTAGACACGGCTAGCGGGAGCAATGAGCAGTTCTTC
TRBD2	TRBV7-7	TRBJ2-1	NA	CASSFWGLAGAEQFF	TGTGCCAGCAGCTTCTGGGGCCTAGCGGGAGCTGAGCAGTTCTTC
NA	TRBV19	TRBJ1-5	NA	CASSVGDRQPQHF	TGTGCCAGTAGTGTTGGGGATCGTCAGCCCCAGCATTTT
NA	TRBV25-1	TRBJ1-3	once	CASSETRGNYTIYF	TGTGCCAGCAGTGAGACCAGGGGTAATTACACCATATATTTT
TRBD2	TRBV6-5	TRBJ2-7	NA	CASSLVAGALNEQYF	TGTGCCAGCAGTTTAGTAGCGGGAGCGTTGAACGAGCAGTACTTC
NA	TRBV9	TRBJ2-2	NA	CASNPVGLTGELFF	TGTGCCAGCAACCCCGTGGGGCTGACCGGGGAGCTGTTTTTT
NA	TRBV27	TRBJ2-7	NA	CASSANPGTYEQYF	TGTGCCAGCAGTGCGAATCCCGGGACCTACGAGCAGTACTTC
NA	TRBV30	TRBJ2-1	once	CAWKLAPRGEQFF	TGTGCCTGGAAACTAGCCCCGCGGGGTGAGCAGTTCTTC
NA	TRBV6-1	TRBJ1-3	NA	CASQSLNGNTIYF	TGTGCCAGCCAGTCGCTAAATGGAAACACCATATATTTT
TRBD2	TRBV7-9	TRBJ2-2	NA	CASSPGTSGSDTGELFF	TGTGCCAGCAGCCCTGGGACTAGCGGGAGCGACACCGGGGAGCTGTTTTTT